This TCR beta chain was recorded in a study of cytomegalovirus exposure and HLA in healthy donors. The PCR ran on 60 Vbeta and 13 Jbeta primers. Sequenced by immunoSEQ multiplex PCR; TCRdb stores in-frame clones only, minus some. The table includes 150,000 to 200,000 clones, around 79% detected once. Germline V CDR1 and CDR2: PRHDT, FYEKMQ (reference sequence). The length of the CDR3 is 15 residues. With 0 bases removed from V and 3 bases from J, the gap between germline ends came to 10 bases. The chain carries TRBV13 and TRBJ2-3; TRBD2 might be the D (6 bases). The sequence was collected from a man aged 50 to 59 in good health and CMV-seropositive. The sequencing sample was made of PBMCs. CDR3 in amino acids: CASSLGAGRTDTQYF. The CDR3 DNA reads as TGTGCCAGCAGCTTAGGGGCGGGGCGAACAGATACGCAGTATTTT. The full variable domain, rest sourced from reference TRBV13 and TRBJ2-3, is AAGVIQSPRHLIKEKRETATLKCYPIPRHDTVYWYQQGPGQDPQFLISFYEKMQSDKGSIPDRFSAQQFSDYHSELNMSSLELGDSALYFCASSLGAGRTDTQYFGPGTRLTVL.